Presented here are 8 T cell receptor beta chains from one specimen sequenced in a study of T cell responses to AZD1222 COVID-19 vaccine. Clones were sequenced by immunoSEQ multiplex PCR, and TCRdb holds only the in-frame ones, with some missing. The sample carries about 140,000 clones, 92% recorded once. The specimen comprised peripheral blood, sampled 28 days after the second AZD1222 dose. The receptors stem from an adult who received the AZD1222 COVID-19 vaccine.

V is TRBV5-1 and J is TRBJ2-3; a weak D match, TRBD2 (6 bases). V shed 4 bases and J shed 2 bases, with 14 bases lying between them. This CDR3 contains 15 residues. Looked up from germline, CDR1 is SGHRS and CDR2 is YFSETQ. The CDR3 bases are TGCGCCAGCAGCGAGGGACTGCCATCCACAGATACGCAGTATTTT. It specifies CASSEGLPSTDTQYF.

The V call is TRBV9, the J call TRBJ2-3; a possible D gene is TRBD2 (6 bases). The germline CDR1 and CDR2 sequences are SGDLS and YYNGEE. The V and J ends lost 0 bases and 6 bases respectively, with 14 bases between them. CDR3 length: 15 residues. The CDR3 DNA is TGTGCCAGCAGCGTAGAGGAGGGGACGGCGGATACGCAGTATTTT. Amino acids: CASSVEEGTADTQYF.

The J gene is TRBJ2-1, the V gene TRBV28, with 8 bases that match TRBD2. The CDR3 consists of 15 residues. Germline V gene data show CDR1 as MDHEN and CDR2 as SYDVKM. V shed 6 bases and J 6 bases; nucleotides not matched to a gene: 10. The CDR3 DNA reads as TGTGCCAGCAGGGCCGGGACTAGGACACTCAATGAGCAGTTCTTC. This codes for CASRAGTRTLNEQFF.

The V call is TRBV5-1, the J call TRBJ1-5; D is ambiguous. V was shortened by 0 bases and J by 0 bases, with 4 bases between the two germline ends. CDR1 is SGHRS, CDR2 YFSETQ, per germline. The CDR3 has 14 amino acids. The CDR3 DNA reads as TGCGCCAGCAGCTTGGACAGTAGCAATCAGCCCCAGCATTTT. It is translated as CASSLDSSNQPQHF.

This rearrangement joins TRBV6-5 to TRBJ1-4; D ambiguous. The germline V and J ends were trimmed by 0 bases and 1 base, with 0 bases remaining between them. The CDR3 consists of 13 residues. CDR1 is MNHEY, CDR2 SVGAGI, per germline. The CDR3 DNA follows: TGTGCCAGCAGTTACTCAACTAATGAAAAACTGTTTTTT. Amino acid sequence: CASSYSTNEKLFF.

The chain uses TRBV6-5 and TRBJ1-2, with 8 bases fitting TRBD1. The CDR3 sequence is 14 residues long. The germline gives CDR1 MNHEY, CDR2 SVGAGI. Germline trimming cut 3 bases from V and 8 bases from J; bases unmatched to any gene: 8. The CDR3 DNA reads TGTGCCAGCAGTTATTCTCAGGGGACAGGCGGCTACACCTTC. The encoded protein is CASSYSQGTGGYTF.

Only a few counts were recorded for this clone. This chain joins TRBV6-6 and TRBJ1-1; D unclear. The CDR3 loop spans 13 amino acids. Trimming shortened V by 0 bases and J by 4 bases, and 6 bases separated the two germline ends. Germline V gene data show CDR1 as MNHNY and CDR2 as SVGAGI (reference sequence). This CDR3 is CASSYSLSTEAFF. The CDR3 nucleotides are TGTGCCAGCAGTTACTCGTTGAGCACTGAAGCTTTCTTT.

V is TRBV6-5 and J is TRBJ2-7; the D gene is possibly TRBD2 (6 bases). Per the germline V gene, CDR1 is MNHEY and CDR2 is SVGAGI. The germline V and J ends were trimmed by 0 bases and 3 bases, with 15 bases remaining between them. CDR3 length: 16 amino acids. CDR3 loop: CASSYSLLAGNYEQYF. Written as DNA, the CDR3 is TGTGCCAGCAGTTACTCGCTTTTGGCGGGGAACTACGAGCAGTACTTC.